This T cell receptor beta chain emerged from a study of shared clonotypes between healthy human individuals. Study-level findings and limits: It was anticipated that sequencing depth would influence how many clonotypes donors shared.

The repertoire was sequenced with immunoSEQ multiplex PCR; TCRdb's copy has only in-frame clones and lacks some. In the table there are roughly 2,300,000 clones, 80% to 95% of which are singletons. CDR3 length: 14 residues. Per the germline V gene, CDR1 is SGHRS and CDR2 is YFSETQ. The V gene lost 4 bases and the J gene lost 4 bases, with 9 bases spanning the gap. A remark on this clone: The antigen is not known.

This clonotype was obtained from a man in his late teens or twenties in good health. Some clones in this sample may be carry-over from other donors' samples. The V gene is TRBV5-1, the J gene TRBJ2-6; D gene ambiguous. Sequences were obtained from naive CD4+ T cells from PBMCs. Subset indicated: CD45RA+ positively selected. The CDR3 DNA reads TGCGCCAGCAGCCCCCGTGGCGGGGCCAACGTCCTGACTTTC. This gives the protein CASSPRGGANVLTF.